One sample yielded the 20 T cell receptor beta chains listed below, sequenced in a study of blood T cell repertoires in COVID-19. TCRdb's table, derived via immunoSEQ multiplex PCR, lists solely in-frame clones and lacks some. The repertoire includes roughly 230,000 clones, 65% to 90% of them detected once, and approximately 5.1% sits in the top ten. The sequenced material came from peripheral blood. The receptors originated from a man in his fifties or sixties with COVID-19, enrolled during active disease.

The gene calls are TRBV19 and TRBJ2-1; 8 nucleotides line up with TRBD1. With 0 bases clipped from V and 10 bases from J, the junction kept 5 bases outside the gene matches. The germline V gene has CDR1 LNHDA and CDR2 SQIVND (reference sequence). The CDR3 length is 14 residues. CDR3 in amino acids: CASSIDYRGTEQFF. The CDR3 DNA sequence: TGTGCCAGTAGTATAGATTACAGGGGGACCGAGCAGTTCTTC.

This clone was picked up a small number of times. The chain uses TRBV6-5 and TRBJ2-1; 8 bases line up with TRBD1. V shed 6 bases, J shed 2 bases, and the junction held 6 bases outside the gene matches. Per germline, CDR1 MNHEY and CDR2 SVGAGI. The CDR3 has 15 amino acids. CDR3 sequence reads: CASRRDRNPYNEQFF. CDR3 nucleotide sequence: TGTGCCAGCAGACGGGACAGGAACCCCTACAATGAGCAGTTCTTC.

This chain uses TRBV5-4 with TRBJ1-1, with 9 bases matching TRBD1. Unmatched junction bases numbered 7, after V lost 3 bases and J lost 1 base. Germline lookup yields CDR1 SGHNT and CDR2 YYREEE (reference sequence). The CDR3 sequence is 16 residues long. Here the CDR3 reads CASSYGTGLRNTEAFF. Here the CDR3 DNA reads TGTGCCAGCAGCTACGGGACAGGGTTAAGGAACACTGAAGCTTTCTTT.

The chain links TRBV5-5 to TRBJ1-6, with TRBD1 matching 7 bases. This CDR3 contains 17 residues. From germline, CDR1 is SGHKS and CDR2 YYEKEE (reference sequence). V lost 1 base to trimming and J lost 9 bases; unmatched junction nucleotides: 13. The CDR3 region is CASSLFPPPGGSSPLHF. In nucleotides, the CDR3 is TGTGCCAGCAGCTTGTTCCCCCCCCCAGGGGGTTCTTCACCCCTCCACTTT.

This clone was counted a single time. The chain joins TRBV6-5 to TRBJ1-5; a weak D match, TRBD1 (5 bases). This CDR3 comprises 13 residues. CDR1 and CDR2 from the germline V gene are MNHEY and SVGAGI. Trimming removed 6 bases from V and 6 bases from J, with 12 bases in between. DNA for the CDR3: TGTGCCAGCAGACCGGGGGGAATTCAGCCCCAGCATTTT. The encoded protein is CASRPGGIQPQHF.

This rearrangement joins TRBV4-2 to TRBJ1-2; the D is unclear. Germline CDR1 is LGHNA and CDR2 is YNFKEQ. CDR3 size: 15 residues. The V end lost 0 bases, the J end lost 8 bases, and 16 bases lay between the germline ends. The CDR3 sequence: CASSQDTPPSGGYTF. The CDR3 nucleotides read TGTGCCAGCAGCCAAGATACCCCCCCGTCGGGAGGCTACACCTTC.

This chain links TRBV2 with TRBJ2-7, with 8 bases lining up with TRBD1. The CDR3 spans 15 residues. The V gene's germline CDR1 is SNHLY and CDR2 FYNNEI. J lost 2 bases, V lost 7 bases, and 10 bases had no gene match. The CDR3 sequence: CASNGRDRPPYEQYF. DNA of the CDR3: TGTGCCAGCAACGGCCGGGACAGGCCCCCCTACGAGCAGTACTTC. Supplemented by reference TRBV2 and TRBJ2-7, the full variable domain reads EPEVTQTPSHQVTQMGQEVILRCVPISNHLYFYWYRQILGQKVEFLVSFYNNEISEKSEIFDDQFSVERPDGSNFTLKIRSTKLEDSAMYFCASNGRDRPPYEQYFGPGTRLTVT.

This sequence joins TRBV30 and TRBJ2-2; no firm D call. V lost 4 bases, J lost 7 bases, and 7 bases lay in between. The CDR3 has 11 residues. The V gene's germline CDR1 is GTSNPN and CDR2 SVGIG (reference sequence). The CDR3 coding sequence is TGTGCCTGGAAATCGGGCGGGGAGCTGTTTTTT. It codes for CAWKSGGELFF.

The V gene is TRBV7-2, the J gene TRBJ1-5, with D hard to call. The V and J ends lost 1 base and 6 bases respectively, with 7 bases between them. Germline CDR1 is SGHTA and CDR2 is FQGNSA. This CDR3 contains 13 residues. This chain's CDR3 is CASSLVPLQPQHF. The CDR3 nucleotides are TGTGCCAGCAGCTTAGTTCCCCTTCAGCCCCAGCATTTT.

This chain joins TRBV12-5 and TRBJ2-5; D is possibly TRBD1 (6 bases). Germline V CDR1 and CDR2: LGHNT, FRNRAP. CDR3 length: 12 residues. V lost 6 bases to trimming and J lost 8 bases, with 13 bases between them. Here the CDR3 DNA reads TGTGCTAGTGGCATAGACAGGATTACCCAGTACTTC. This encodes CASGIDRITQYF.

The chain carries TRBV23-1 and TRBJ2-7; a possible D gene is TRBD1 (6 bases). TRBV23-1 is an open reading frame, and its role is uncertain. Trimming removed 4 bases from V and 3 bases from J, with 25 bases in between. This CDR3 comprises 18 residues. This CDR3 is CASSPAGVFPGRVYEQYF. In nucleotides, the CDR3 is TGCGCCAGCAGTCCGGCAGGGGTGTTTCCTGGGCGAGTCTACGAGCAGTACTTC.

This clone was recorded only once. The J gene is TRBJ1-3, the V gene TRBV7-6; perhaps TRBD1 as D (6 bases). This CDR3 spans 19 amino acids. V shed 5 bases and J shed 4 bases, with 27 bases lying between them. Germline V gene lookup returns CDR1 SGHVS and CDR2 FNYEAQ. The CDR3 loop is CASSQPQDRRHMDGNTIYF. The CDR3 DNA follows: TGTGCCAGCAGCCAACCACAGGACAGACGCCATATGGACGGAAACACCATATATTTT.

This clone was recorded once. CDR3 residues: CASSRSETGGGQQFF. The DNA of the CDR3 is TGCGCCAGCAGTCGGTCCGAGACAGGGGGCGGTCAGCAGTTCTTC. This rearrangement joins TRBV5-1 to TRBJ2-1; 10 positions match TRBD1. CDR3 length: 15 amino acids. The ends lost 5 bases at V and 11 bases at J; junction bases unmatched: 13. Germline CDR1 and CDR2: SGHRS and YFSETQ.

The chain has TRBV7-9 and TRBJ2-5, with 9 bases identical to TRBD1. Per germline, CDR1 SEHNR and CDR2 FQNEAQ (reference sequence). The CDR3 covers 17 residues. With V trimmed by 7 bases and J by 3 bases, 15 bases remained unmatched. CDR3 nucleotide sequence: TGTGCCAGCACCCTATCACAGGGGGCTTTTTCCAAAGAGACCCAGTACTTC. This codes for CASTLSQGAFSKETQYF.

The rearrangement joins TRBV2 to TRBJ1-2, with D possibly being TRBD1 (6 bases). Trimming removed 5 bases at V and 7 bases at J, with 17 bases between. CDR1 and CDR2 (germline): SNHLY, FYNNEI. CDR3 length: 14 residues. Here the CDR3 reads CASSPGHPTGGYTF. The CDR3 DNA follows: TGTGCCAGCAGTCCGGGACATCCTACGGGTGGCTACACCTTC.

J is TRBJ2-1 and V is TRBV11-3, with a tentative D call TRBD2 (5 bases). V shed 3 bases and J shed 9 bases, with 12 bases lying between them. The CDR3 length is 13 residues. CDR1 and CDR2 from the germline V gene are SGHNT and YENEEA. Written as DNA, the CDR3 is TGTGCCAGCAGCTTTGGCGGGTCGGGTGAGCAGTTCTTC. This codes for CASSFGGSGEQFF.

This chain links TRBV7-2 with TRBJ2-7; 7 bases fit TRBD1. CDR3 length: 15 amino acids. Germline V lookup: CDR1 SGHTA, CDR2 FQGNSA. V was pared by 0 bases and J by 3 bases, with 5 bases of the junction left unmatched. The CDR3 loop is CASSLADRVGYEQYF. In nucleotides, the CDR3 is TGTGCCAGCAGCTTAGCAGACAGGGTCGGCTACGAGCAGTACTTC.

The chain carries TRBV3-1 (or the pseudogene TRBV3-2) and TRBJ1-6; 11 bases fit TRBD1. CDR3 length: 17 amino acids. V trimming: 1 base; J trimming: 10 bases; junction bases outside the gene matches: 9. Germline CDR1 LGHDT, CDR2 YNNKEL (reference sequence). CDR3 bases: TGTGCCAGCAGCCAAGTACTCCGGGACAGGGGGTACTCACCCCTCCACTTT. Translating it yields CASSQVLRDRGYSPLHF.

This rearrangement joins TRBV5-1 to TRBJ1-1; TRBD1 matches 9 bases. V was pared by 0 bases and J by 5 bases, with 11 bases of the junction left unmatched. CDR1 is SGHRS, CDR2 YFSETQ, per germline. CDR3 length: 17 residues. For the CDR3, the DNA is TGCGCCAGCAGCTTGGGGGGCACCGGGACAGGGAGTACTGAAGCTTTCTTT. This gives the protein CASSLGGTGTGSTEAFF. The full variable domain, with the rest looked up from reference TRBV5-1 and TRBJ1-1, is KAGVTQTPRYLIKTRGQQVTLSCSPISGHRSVSWYQQTPGQGLQFLFEYFSETQRNKGNFPGRFSGRQFSNSRSEMNVSTLELGDSALYLCASSLGGTGTGSTEAFFGQGTRLTVV.

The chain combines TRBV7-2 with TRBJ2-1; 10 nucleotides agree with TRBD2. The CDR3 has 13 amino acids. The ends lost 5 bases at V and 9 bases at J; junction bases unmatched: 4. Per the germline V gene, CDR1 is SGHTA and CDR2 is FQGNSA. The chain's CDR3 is CASSISGGLEQFF. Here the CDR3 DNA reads TGTGCCAGCAGCATTAGCGGGGGGCTTGAGCAGTTCTTC.